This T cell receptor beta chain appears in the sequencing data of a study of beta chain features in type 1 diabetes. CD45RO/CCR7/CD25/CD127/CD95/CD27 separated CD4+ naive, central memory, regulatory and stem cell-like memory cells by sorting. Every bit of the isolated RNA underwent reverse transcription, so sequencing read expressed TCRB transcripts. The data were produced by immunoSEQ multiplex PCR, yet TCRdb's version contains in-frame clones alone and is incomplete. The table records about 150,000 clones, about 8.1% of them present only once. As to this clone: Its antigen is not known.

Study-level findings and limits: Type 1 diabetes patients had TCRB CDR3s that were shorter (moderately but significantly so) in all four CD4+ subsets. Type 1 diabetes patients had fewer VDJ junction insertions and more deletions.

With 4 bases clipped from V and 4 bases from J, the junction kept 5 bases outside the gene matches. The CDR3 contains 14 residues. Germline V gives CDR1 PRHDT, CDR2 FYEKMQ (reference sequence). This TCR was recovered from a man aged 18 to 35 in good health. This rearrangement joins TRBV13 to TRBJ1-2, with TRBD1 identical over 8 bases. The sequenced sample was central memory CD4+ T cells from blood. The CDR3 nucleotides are TGTGCCAGCAGCTACGACGGACAGGGCTATGGCTACACCTTC. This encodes CASSYDGQGYGYTF.